A single sample is the source of the 4 T cell receptor beta chains below, sequenced in a study of cytomegalovirus exposure and HLA in healthy donors. Clones were sequenced by immunoSEQ multiplex PCR, and TCRdb holds only the in-frame ones, with some missing. This table has around 180,000 clones, about 82% appearing once. Sequencing was done on a sample of PBMCs. All receptors come from a woman under 30 in good health and CMV-seronegative.

The genes are TRBV6-1 and TRBJ1-1, with D uncertain. Germline CDR1 and CDR2: MNHNS and SASEGT. The CDR3 contains 12 residues. Trimming pared 7 bases from V and 4 bases from J, leaving 10 bases between. The CDR3 here is CASNAGSTEAFF. The CDR3 bases are TGTGCCAGCAACGCGGGGAGCACTGAAGCTTTCTTT.

The V gene is TRBV4-1, the J gene TRBJ2-1; possibly TRBD2 for D (6 bases). Trimming left V 0 bases short and J 8 bases short, with 17 bases between. The length of the CDR3 is 16 residues. Germline V CDR1 and CDR2: MGHRA, YSYEKL. DNA of the CDR3: TGCGCCAGCAGCCAAGATGTAGCGGCCGGGATGGATGAGCAGTTCTTC. It codes for CASSQDVAAGMDEQFF.

The chain joins TRBV5-4 to TRBJ2-3; 9 bases line up with TRBD1. The CDR3 extends over 14 amino acids. Germline lookup yields CDR1 SGHNT and CDR2 YYREEE (reference sequence). The V and J ends lost 4 bases and 3 bases, in that order; junction bases with no gene match: 3. The chain's CDR3 is CASSRTGETDTQYF. The CDR3 DNA follows: TGTGCCAGCAGCCGGACAGGGGAAACAGATACGCAGTATTTT.

CDR3 sequence (DNA): TGTGCCAGCAGCCTCCCACTAGCGGGGCGCACAGATACGCAGTATTTT. Its translation is CASSLPLAGRTDTQYF. The chain recombines TRBV5-4 with TRBJ2-3; 10 nucleotides line up with TRBD2. This CDR3 contains 16 residues. V lost 4 bases and J lost 1; bases outside the gene matches: 6. Germline lookup yields CDR1 SGHNT and CDR2 YYREEE (reference sequence).